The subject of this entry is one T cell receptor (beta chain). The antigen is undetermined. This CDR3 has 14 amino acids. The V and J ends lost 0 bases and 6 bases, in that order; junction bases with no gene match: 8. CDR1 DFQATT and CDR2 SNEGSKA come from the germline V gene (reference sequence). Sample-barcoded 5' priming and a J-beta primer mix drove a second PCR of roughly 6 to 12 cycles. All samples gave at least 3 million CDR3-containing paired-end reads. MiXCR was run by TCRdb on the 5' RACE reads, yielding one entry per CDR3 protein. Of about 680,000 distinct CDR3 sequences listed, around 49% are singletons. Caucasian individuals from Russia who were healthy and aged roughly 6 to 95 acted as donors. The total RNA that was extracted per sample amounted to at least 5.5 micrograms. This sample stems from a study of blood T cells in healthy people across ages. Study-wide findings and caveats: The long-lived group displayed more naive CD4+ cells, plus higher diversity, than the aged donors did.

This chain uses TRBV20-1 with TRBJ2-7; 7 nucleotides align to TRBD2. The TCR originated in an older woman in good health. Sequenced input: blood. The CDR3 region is CSARDRLAALEQYF. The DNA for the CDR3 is TGCAGTGCTAGAGATCGACTAGCTGCCCTCGAGCAGTACTTC.